This T cell receptor (beta chain) was retrieved from a study of T cell responses to AZD1222 COVID-19 vaccine. This table comes from immunoSEQ multiplex PCR, and its TCRdb copy is limited to in-frame clones, with some not included. The data show approximately 180,000 clones, more than 80% seen once. This receptor was identified in an adult who received the MenACWY meningococcal vaccine as a control. Sequenced material: peripheral blood, taken 28 days after the second dose of the MenACWY control vaccine.

CDR3 nucleotides: TGTGCCATCAATAGGGCGTCTAATGAAAAACTGTTTTTT. It is translated as CAINRASNEKLFF. The chain combines TRBV10-3 with TRBJ1-4, with no clear D. Trimming pared 7 bases from V and 3 bases from J, leaving 9 bases between. Germline V CDR1 and CDR2: ENHRY, SYGVKD. This CDR3 has 13 amino acids.